The rows below give T cell receptor beta chains drawn from one sample of a study of cytomegalovirus exposure and HLA in healthy donors. Assay: immunoSEQ multiplex PCR; the TCRdb copy retains only in-frame clones and omits some. The data show under 150,000 clones, over 80% seen once. The sample was PBMCs. The source is a male donor in good health and CMV-seronegative. Both conserved end residues are part of each CDR3. The order of the fields is V gene, clone size, J gene, D gene, CDR3 DNA, CDR3 protein. A D gene is named only where the DNA matches it firmly. Where a row states a size, it is once, few, many or the class of an expanded clone; other rows omit it.

V: TRBV9
size: -
J: TRBJ2-1
D: TRBD1
DNA: TGTGCCAGCAGCGTAGGACAGGGTAAAAATGAGCAGTTCTTC
CDR3: CASSVGQGKNEQFF

V: TRBV11-2
size: -
J: TRBJ1-2
D: -
DNA: TGTGCCAGCAGCTTTGCGGGCCGGTTTGGCTACACCTTC
CDR3: CASSFAGRFGYTF

V: TRBV4-1
size: -
J: TRBJ1-2
D: -
DNA: TGCGCCAGCAGCCAAGCGGGTGGTGGACAGAACTATCCCGCTAACTATGGCTACACCTTC
CDR3: CASSQAGGGQNYPANYGYTF

V: TRBV2
size: once
J: TRBJ2-2
D: -
DNA: TGTGCCAGCATTCTCCGTCCTGCAGGGCTCGGCGGGGAGCTGTTTTTT
CDR3: CASILRPAGLGGELFF

V: TRBV5-1
size: -
J: TRBJ1-2
D: TRBD1
DNA: TGCGCCAGCAGCCATACCGACAGGGCTGGTGGCTACACCTTC
CDR3: CASSHTDRAGGYTF

V: TRBV5-5
size: -
J: TRBJ1-5
D: TRBD1
DNA: TGTGCCAGCACCCTAACAGGGGTTAGCAATCAGCCCCAGCATTTT
CDR3: CASTLTGVSNQPQHF

V: TRBV7-9
size: -
J: TRBJ1-2
D: -
DNA: TGTTCCAGCAGCTGGAAGACAGGACGTTTTTTAGTTGAAGGCTACACCTTC
CDR3: CSSSWKTGRFLVEGYTF

V: TRBV4-2
size: -
J: TRBJ1-5
D: -
DNA: TGTGCCAGCAGCCAAGAGGTGGGAGCTCAGCCCCAGCATTTT
CDR3: CASSQEVGAQPQHF

V: TRBV9
size: -
J: TRBJ2-7
D: TRBD1
DNA: TGTGCCAGCAGCGCCTGGACAGGGGGGGACGAGCAGTACTTC
CDR3: CASSAWTGGDEQYF

V: TRBV4-2
size: -
J: TRBJ2-6
D: -
DNA: TGTGCCAGCAGCCCTCACAGGGAAGAAGACTCTGGGGCCAACGTCCTGACTTTC
CDR3: CASSPHREEDSGANVLTF

V: TRBV19
size: -
J: TRBJ1-2
D: -
DNA: TGTGCCAGTAGTTCCCTTGAGGATGGCTACACCTTC
CDR3: CASSSLEDGYTF

V: TRBV19
size: -
J: TRBJ1-4
D: TRBD1
DNA: TGTGCCAGTATAGGCCGACAGGGAACCATACGTGAAAAACTGTTTTTT
CDR3: CASIGRQGTIREKLFF

V: TRBV7-6
size: -
J: TRBJ1-6
D: TRBD1
DNA: TGTGCCAGCAGCGACAGGGTGGGAAATTCACCCCTCCACTTT
CDR3: CASSDRVGNSPLHF

V: TRBV6-5
size: -
J: TRBJ1-2
D: -
DNA: TGTGCCAGCAGTTACTCCGTCGGGCGGGATGGCTACACCTTC
CDR3: CASSYSVGRDGYTF

V: TRBV20-1
size: -
J: TRBJ2-1
D: -
DNA: TGCAGTGTTGTGGGCGACAATGAGCAGTTCTTC
CDR3: CSVVGDNEQFF

V: TRBV2
size: -
J: TRBJ1-5
D: -
DNA: TGTGCCAGCAGTGGGACAGAAAATCAGCCCCAGCATTTT
CDR3: CASSGTENQPQHF

V: TRBV7-9
size: -
J: TRBJ1-1
D: -
DNA: TGTTCCAGCAACAACTTCGCCCGGGGCACTGAAGCTTTCTTT
CDR3: CSSNNFARGTEAFF

V: TRBV30
size: -
J: TRBJ2-7
D: TRBD1
DNA: TGTGCCTGGAGTGCCACCGGGACAGGAGCCTACGAGCAGTACTTC
CDR3: CAWSATGTGAYEQYF

V: TRBV25-1
size: few
J: TRBJ1-2
D: -
DNA: TGTGCCAGCAGTGAGATAGGAACAGCCTATGGCTACACCTTC
CDR3: CASSEIGTAYGYTF

V: TRBV29-1
size: -
J: TRBJ1-2
D: TRBD1
DNA: TGCAGCGTTGAGCGCGAACAGGGGGACTATGGCTACACCTTC
CDR3: CSVEREQGDYGYTF

V: TRBV11-2
size: -
J: TRBJ1-3
D: -
DNA: TGTGCCAGCAGCTTAGGCCAGGCCTTTGGAATTAACTCTGGAAACACCATATATTTT
CDR3: CASSLGQAFGINSGNTIYF

V: TRBV27
size: -
J: TRBJ2-1
D: -
DNA: TGTGCCAGCAGTTTCGGGGGGCATGATGAGCAGTTCTTC
CDR3: CASSFGGHDEQFF

V: TRBV11-3
size: -
J: TRBJ2-7
D: -
DNA: TGTGCCAGCAGCCCTAGGGGTTCAGGCGAGCAGTACTTC
CDR3: CASSPRGSGEQYF

V: TRBV5-1
size: -
J: TRBJ2-2
D: TRBD1
DNA: TGCGCCAGCAGCCTGGCCAGGGGGACCACCGGGGAGCTGTTTTTT
CDR3: CASSLARGTTGELFF

V: TRBV15
size: -
J: TRBJ2-3
D: -
DNA: TGTGCCACCAGCAGAGAGGGGGGAGCAACAGATACGCAGTATTTT
CDR3: CATSREGGATDTQYF

V: TRBV13
size: -
J: TRBJ1-2
D: TRBD1
DNA: TGTGCCAGCAGCACCGGGACAGTCCCTAACTATGGCTACACCTTC
CDR3: CASSTGTVPNYGYTF

V: TRBV7-6
size: -
J: TRBJ1-2
D: TRBD1
DNA: TGTGCCAGCAGCTTAGCGGTGGGGACAGGGGGCCGCGATGGCTACACCTTC
CDR3: CASSLAVGTGGRDGYTF

V: TRBV11-3
size: -
J: TRBJ2-1
D: TRBD1
DNA: TGTGCCAGCAGCCTCGACAGGGCGGCTGAGCAGTTCTTC
CDR3: CASSLDRAAEQFF

V: TRBV7-8
size: -
J: TRBJ2-1
D: -
DNA: TGTGCCAGCAGCCGGGATGTGGAGGGCCACTGGTGGGATGAGCAGTTCTTC
CDR3: CASSRDVEGHWWDEQFF